The 21 T cell receptor beta chains below all came from one sample that was sequenced in a study of blood T cell repertoires in COVID-19. TCRdb's copy holds only in-frame clones and misses some; the assay was immunoSEQ multiplex PCR. The table lists about 78,000 clones, roughly 80% of them singletons. The specimen sequenced was peripheral blood. These receptors came from a human donor in a cohort sampled during active COVID-19.

This rearrangement joins TRBV12-5 to TRBJ2-4; 9 bases are a match to TRBD1. This CDR3 is built from 20 residues. Trimming at V came to 5 bases and at J to 6 bases, leaving 23 bases not matched to a gene. CDR1 and CDR2 (germline): LGHNT, FRNRAP. The CDR3 is CASGPPDRGARWLRVNIQYF. The CDR3 DNA reads TGTGCTAGTGGTCCCCCCGACAGGGGGGCACGGTGGTTAAGGGTAAACATTCAGTACTTC.

Ten or more counts support this clone. The rearrangement joins TRBV10-3 to TRBJ2-7; 9 bases align to TRBD1. From germline, CDR1 is ENHRY and CDR2 SYGVKD. J gave up 3 bases and V 6 bases, and 9 bases lay outside the gene matches. The CDR3 consists of 15 residues. CDR3 sequence (DNA): TGTGCCATCAGCGACAGGGGGGGTGCTGGCTACGAGCAGTACTTC. It yields the protein CAISDRGGAGYEQYF.

The V call is TRBV5-1, the J call TRBJ2-3; 7 bases are a match to TRBD2. The CDR3 consists of 15 residues. Germline CDR1 and CDR2: SGHRS and YFSETQ. V was pared by 2 bases and J by 0 bases, with 3 bases of the junction left unmatched. The CDR3 DNA is TGCGCCAGCAGCTTTTTGACTAGCAGCACAGATACGCAGTATTTT. It is translated as CASSFLTSSTDTQYF. Supplemented by reference TRBV5-1 and TRBJ2-3, the full variable domain reads KAGVTQTPRYLIKTRGQQVTLSCSPISGHRSVSWYQQTPGQGLQFLFEYFSETQRNKGNFPGRFSGRQFSNSRSEMNVSTLELGDSALYLCASSFLTSSTDTQYFGPGTRLTVL.

Concerning this clone itself: At one of its ends the junction is not consistent with the germline gene, which may arise from a read error. The chain carries TRBV18 and TRBJ1-1; 8 positions match TRBD1. The CDR3 has 15 amino acids. Germline CDR1 KGHSH, CDR2 LQKENI. The CDR3 loop reads CVSSPGQGGVTEAFF. DNA for the CDR3: TGTGTCAGCTCGCCCGGACAGGGAGGTGTCACTGAAGCTTTCTTT.

J is TRBJ1-3 and V is TRBV9; 8 bases are a match to TRBD1. Germline trimming cut 3 bases from V and 6 bases from J; bases unmatched to any gene: 14. The CDR3 has 17 residues. Germline loops: CDR1 SGDLS, CDR2 YYNGEE. For the CDR3, the DNA is TGTGCCAGCAGCGGACTAGGGATGGACAGGGTCGTAAACACCATATATTTT. The encoded protein is CASSGLGMDRVVNTIYF.

This clone was detected once. The CDR3 reads CASSARQDNSPLHF. Written as DNA, the CDR3 is TGTGCCAGCAGCGCTAGACAGGATAATTCACCCCTCCACTTT. The chain carries TRBV9 and TRBJ1-6, with TRBD1 as a possible D gene (6 bases). This CDR3 has 14 residues. Per germline, CDR1 SGDLS and CDR2 YYNGEE. Trimming stripped 3 bases from V and 5 bases from J, with 9 bases between.

V usage is TRBV5-4 and J usage is TRBJ2-5; the match to TRBD2 covers 7 bases. Germline CDR1 reads SGHNT; CDR2 reads YYREEE (reference sequence). The CDR3 has 15 residues. Trimming removed 3 bases from V and 4 bases from J; junction bases left unmatched: 9. The CDR3 is CASSSVGGGIETQYF. The CDR3 DNA reads TGTGCCAGCAGCTCCGTTGGGGGGGGGATAGAGACCCAGTACTTC.

This clone was observed a few times. This chain links TRBV6-1 with TRBJ1-2, with a tentative D call TRBD1 (6 bases). This CDR3 region has 16 residues. Germline-derived CDR1 and CDR2 are MNHNS and SASEGT. V lost 4 bases, J lost 4 bases, and 19 bases lay in between. This chain's CDR3 is CASSATGPGDSYGYTF. DNA of the CDR3: TGTGCCAGCAGTGCAACCGGGCCAGGGGATAGCTATGGCTACACCTTC.

The V call is TRBV5-1, the J call TRBJ1-3; D may be TRBD1 (6 bases). V dropped 0 bases and J dropped 8 bases, with 9 bases sitting between them. Germline values: CDR1 SGHRS, CDR2 YFSETQ. The CDR3 extends over 13 amino acids. The CDR3 here is CASSLGQVDTIYF. The CDR3 DNA follows: TGCGCCAGCAGCTTGGGACAGGTAGACACCATATATTTT.

The rearrangement links TRBV30 to TRBJ1-4; TRBD1 matches at 8 bases. The CDR3 is 14 amino acids. With 6 bases clipped from V and 6 bases from J, the junction kept 9 bases outside the gene matches. CDR1 and CDR2 from the germline V gene are GTSNPN and SVGIG (reference sequence). The CDR3 coding sequence is TGTGCCTGCCACGACAGGGGCGGGGATGAAAAACTGTTTTTT. This sequence encodes CACHDRGGDEKLFF.

The chain recombines TRBV30 with TRBJ2-3; 13 bases align to TRBD2. This CDR3 is built from 16 residues. Germline CDR1 is GTSNPN and CDR2 is SVGIG (reference sequence). The V segment lost 2 bases and the J segment 6 bases; nucleotides outside the gene matches: 8. The CDR3 coding sequence is TGTGCCTGGAGTAGAGGACTAGCGGGGGCCGGGGATACGCAGTATTTT. This sequence encodes CAWSRGLAGAGDTQYF.

The rearrangement uses TRBV9 and TRBJ2-5; D remains ambiguous. Trimming shortened V by 3 bases and J by 7 bases, and 13 bases separated the two germline ends. The germline V gene has CDR1 SGDLS and CDR2 YYNGEE. The CDR3 has 13 amino acids. The CDR3 region is CASSARLELTQYF. CDR3 coding DNA: TGTGCCAGCAGCGCCAGACTTGAGTTGACCCAGTACTTC.

There are a few counts of this clone. The gene calls are TRBV5-4 and TRBJ2-7, with 14 bases identical to TRBD2. The CDR3 has 17 residues. Germline lookup yields CDR1 SGHNT and CDR2 YYREEE (reference sequence). Germline trimming cut 4 bases from V and 5 bases from J; bases unmatched to any gene: 11. This CDR3 is CASSSGLAGGLYHEQYF. CDR3 DNA: TGTGCCAGCAGCAGCGGACTAGCGGGGGGCCTATACCACGAGCAGTACTTC.

This clone has a handful of counts. The rearrangement joins TRBV5-1 to TRBJ2-1; D possibly corresponds to TRBD1 (6 bases). From germline, CDR1 is SGHRS and CDR2 YFSETQ. V lost 3 bases and J lost 5, with 12 bases in between. The CDR3 has 14 residues. DNA for the CDR3: TGCGCCAGCAGCTCCTGGGACACCGACAATGAGCAGTTCTTC. Translating it yields CASSSWDTDNEQFF.

The J gene is TRBJ2-7, the V gene TRBV5-1, with TRBD1 identical over 12 bases. The length of the CDR3 is 16 residues. V lost 0 bases and J lost 3; bases outside the gene matches: 4. The germline CDR1 and CDR2 sequences are SGHRS and YFSETQ. The CDR3 here is CASSLAWDRGHYEQYF. CDR3 nucleotide sequence: TGCGCCAGCAGCTTGGCCTGGGACAGGGGGCACTACGAGCAGTACTTC.

The chain carries TRBV30 and TRBJ1-5, with 10 bases aligning to TRBD1. The V and J ends lost 0 bases and 2 bases, in that order; junction bases with no gene match: 4. This CDR3 is built from 16 residues. The germline CDR1 and CDR2 sequences are GTSNPN and SVGIG (reference sequence). The CDR3 coding sequence is TGTGCCTGGAGTGTATTAGGGACAGGGGGCAATCAGCCCCAGCATTTT. Translating it yields CAWSVLGTGGNQPQHF.

The chain has TRBV11-3 and TRBJ1-1, with D perhaps TRBD1 (6 bases). The CDR3 totals 15 residues. CDR1 SGHNT and CDR2 YENEEA come from the germline V gene. The V end was cut by 5 bases, the J end by 1 base, with 14 bases between. The CDR3 coding sequence is TGTGCCAGCAGCCCCCCGACAGGCTGGAACACTGAAGCTTTCTTT. Translation: CASSPPTGWNTEAFF.

This rearrangement joins TRBV6-1 to TRBJ2-6; the match to TRBD2 covers 7 bases. Germline V CDR1 and CDR2: MNHNS, SASEGT. The length of the CDR3 is 17 residues. V was pared by 1 base and J by 4 bases, with 7 bases of the junction left unmatched. CDR3 in DNA: TGTGCCAGCAGTGAAGGACTAGCCCCTCGGGGGGCCAACGTCCTGACTTTC. It encodes CASSEGLAPRGANVLTF.

The rearrangement uses TRBV5-4 and TRBJ1-2, with TRBD1 matching over 9 bases. Germline trimming cut 4 bases from V and 8 bases from J; bases unmatched to any gene: 12. This CDR3 is built from 15 residues. Germline loops: CDR1 SGHNT, CDR2 YYREEE (reference sequence). CDR3 region: CASSPKQGAMEGYTF. Written as DNA, the CDR3 is TGTGCCAGCAGCCCGAAACAGGGGGCAATGGAAGGCTACACCTTC.

The gene calls are TRBV10-3 and TRBJ1-4, with TRBD1 as a possible D gene (5 bases). The CDR3 is 13 amino acids. V gave up 6 bases and J gave up 10 bases, with 15 bases separating them. Germline CDR1 reads ENHRY; CDR2 reads SYGVKD. CDR3 DNA sequence: TGTGCCATCAGGGACGGACCGGGGGTAAAACTGTTTTTT. Its translation is CAIRDGPGVKLFF.

CDR3 DNA sequence: TGTGCCAGCACGGGACTAGCGGGGGGGGAAGATACGCAGTATTTT. Its protein product is CASTGLAGGEDTQYF. The chain joins TRBV6-5 to TRBJ2-3; TRBD2 agrees at 16 bases. Germline CDR1 MNHEY, CDR2 SVGAGI. The CDR3 is 15 amino acids. V shed 7 bases and J 5 bases; nucleotides not matched to a gene: 3.